A single sample is the source of the 15 T cell receptor beta chains below, sequenced in a study of Graves' ophthalmopathy and Graves' hyperthyroidism. TCR beta CDR3 amplification used RNA transcripts. HTBI primers served in a first-round RT-PCR, which a second-round multiplex PCR followed. In TCRdb, the multiplex PCR reads were re-called with MiXCR into one record per CDR3 protein. The sample lists about 700,000 distinct CDR3 sequences; approximately 40% were seen once. Sequencing input: peripheral blood. The source of these receptors is an adult man with Graves' ophthalmopathy.

Worth noting for this clonotype: Mismatch with germline at one junction end may stem from a read error. The chain couples TRBV10-3 to TRBJ1-2; D perhaps matches TRBD1 (5 bases). The CDR3 runs 16 residues. Germline values: CDR1 ENHRY, CDR2 SYGVKD. The CDR3 spells CASSREQVFPNYGYTF. The CDR3 nucleotides are TGTGCCAGCAGTCGCGAACAGGTTTTTCCTAACTATGGCTACACCTTC.

In its sample, this clonotype was seen many times. The chain employs TRBV12-3 or TRBV12-4 and TRBJ2-7; 7 nucleotides agree with TRBD1. The V and J ends lost 5 bases and 6 bases, in that order; junction bases with no gene match: 10. CDR3 size: 14 residues. CDR3 coding DNA: TGTGCCAGCAGTCCGTCGACAGGGTCGGGCGAGCAGTACTTC. It translates to CASSPSTGSGEQYF.

The gene calls are TRBV15 and TRBJ1-6, with D possibly being TRBD1 (5 bases). Germline values: CDR1 LNHNV, CDR2 YYDKDF (reference sequence). This CDR3 is built from 16 residues. Trimming stripped 10 bases from V and 10 bases from J, with 26 bases between. CDR3: CASSLSVGGLNSPLHF. CDR3 coding DNA: TGTGCCAGCAGTTTATCGGTTGGGGGATTGAACTCACCCCTCCACTTT.

The chain recombines TRBV25-1 with TRBJ1-1; D call uncertain. V lost 0 bases to trimming and J lost 8 bases, with 13 bases between them. Per the germline V gene, CDR1 is MGHDK and CDR2 is SYGVNS. This CDR3 has 14 residues. The CDR3 sequence is CASSEYGGNPEAFF. The CDR3 DNA sequence: TGTGCCAGCAGTGAATATGGAGGGAACCCCGAAGCTTTCTTT.

Concerning this clonotype itself: Mismatch with germline at one junction end may stem from a read error. The chain is built from TRBV10-3 and TRBJ1-1; D is unresolved. The CDR3 consists of 13 residues. Germline CDR1 reads ENHRY; CDR2 reads SYGVKD. The CDR3 DNA reads as TGTGCCAGCAGTCGGACTAGAGGCACTGGAGCTTTCTTT. Translation gives CASSRTRGTGAFF.

V and J are TRBV7-2 and TRBJ1-1; 8 bases line up with TRBD1. The J segment lost 0 bases and the V segment lost 1 base, leaving 7 bases of the junction unmatched. From germline, CDR1 is SGHTA and CDR2 FQGNSA. The length of the CDR3 is 17 residues. CDR3 DNA sequence: TGTGCCAGCAGCTTAGTTAGAAGGACAGGGATGAACACTGAAGCTTTCTTT. It specifies CASSLVRRTGMNTEAFF.

Remarks on this clonotype: Without the conserved terminal phenylalanine or tryptophan, this CDR3 likely stems from a read error. This CDR3 is CSGRGTSYEQYC. Here the CDR3 DNA reads TGCAGTGGCCGGGGGACCTCCTACGAGCAGTACTGC. The J gene is TRBJ2-7, the V gene TRBV20-1, with TRBD2 as a possible D gene (6 bases). Trimming removed 7 bases at V and 0 bases at J, with 10 bases between. The CDR3 is 12 residues long. Per the germline V gene, CDR1 is DFQATT and CDR2 is SNEGSKA (reference sequence).

The gene calls are TRBV6-5 and TRBJ2-5, with TRBD1 matching 9 bases. CDR1 and CDR2 (germline): MNHEY, SVGAGI. V dropped 2 bases and J dropped 5; count of bases not matched to a gene: 6. The length of the CDR3 is 15 residues. The CDR3 coding sequence is TGTGCCAGCAGTTACCTGGGACAGGGTGTGGAGACCCAGTACTTC. Its protein product is CASSYLGQGVETQYF.

With respect to this clonotype: Relative to the germline gene, one junction end is altered; a read error may explain this. The chain combines TRBV7-9 with TRBJ2-7, with D maybe TRBD2 (6 bases). Germline V gene sequence: CDR1 SEHNR, CDR2 FQNEAQ (reference sequence). The CDR3 contains 15 residues. CDR3 protein: CASSQAAGQNYEQYF. Here the CDR3 DNA reads TGCGCCAGCAGCCAAGCTGCGGGGCAGAACTACGAGCAGTACTTC. Complete variable domain (other parts from reference TRBV7-9 and TRBJ2-7): DTGVSQNPRHKITKRGQNVTFRCDPISEHNRLYWYRQTLGQGPEFLTYFQNEAQLEKSRLLSDRFSAERPKGSFSTLEIQRTEQGDSAMYLCASSQAAGQNYEQYFGPGTRLTVT.

The CDR3 protein is CASSMGQGARGYTF. The CDR3 nucleotides read TGTGCCAGCAGTATGGGACAGGGGGCGAGAGGCTACACCTTC. The chain links TRBV6-5 to TRBJ1-2, with 12 bases lining up with TRBD1. Per the germline V gene, CDR1 is MNHEY and CDR2 is SVGAGI. The CDR3 spans 14 residues. The ends lost 5 bases at V and 8 bases at J; junction bases unmatched: 6.

V usage is TRBV9 and J usage is TRBJ1-2, with D perhaps TRBD1 (5 bases). V lost 4 bases and J 10 bases, leaving 11 bases between the germline ends. The CDR3 is 11 residues long. CDR1 SGDLS and CDR2 YYNGEE come from the germline V gene. The CDR3 sequence is CASSQAGNYTF. The DNA of the CDR3 is TGTGCCAGCAGCCAAGCAGGGAACTACACCTTC.

In regard to this clonotype: The junction departs from the called germline gene at one end, perhaps through a read error. The chain employs TRBV10-3 and TRBJ1-1; 11 nucleotides line up with TRBD1. This CDR3 has 17 amino acids. Per the germline V gene, CDR1 is ENHRY and CDR2 is SYGVKD. In DNA, the CDR3 is TGTGCCATCAATGAGGGGTTCCGGGACAGGGGGTACACTGAAGCTTTCTTT. Translated: CAINEGFRDRGYTEAFF.

About this clonotype: It may be a read error: a sequence one base away is much more abundant. This chain connects TRBV7-3 to TRBJ2-7, with 7 nucleotides matching TRBD1. J was trimmed by 7 bases and V by 4 bases; bases with no gene match: 7. CDR1 and CDR2 from the germline V gene are SGHTA and FQGTGA. This CDR3 is 13 amino acids long. In DNA form, the CDR3 reads TGTGCCAGCAGCTCAAGAGGACAGGCGGAGCAGTACTTC. Amino acid sequence: CASSSRGQAEQYF.

The chain joins TRBV10-3 to TRBJ1-1; D remains ambiguous. V lost 8 bases and J 11 bases, leaving 21 bases between the germline ends. CDR1 is ENHRY and CDR2 is SYGVKD in the germline V gene. The length of the CDR3 is 13 residues. In nucleotides, the CDR3 is TGTGCCATCCGCAGTGAGACGACGTCGGGGGCTTTCTTT. It translates to CAIRSETTSGAFF.

A few counts support this clonotype. The CDR3 here is CASSVTGAGQPQHF. CDR3 DNA: TGTGCCAGTAGTGTAACAGGGGCCGGGCAGCCCCAGCATTTT. This chain joins TRBV19 and TRBJ1-5; TRBD1 agrees at 7 bases. The CDR3 extends over 14 amino acids. The germline V gene encodes CDR1 LNHDA and CDR2 SQIVND (reference sequence). The V gene end was trimmed by 5 bases and the J gene end by 7 bases; junction bases not matched to a gene: 8.